Given below is one T cell receptor (beta chain) in context. Its matching antigen is unknown. The method was immunoSEQ multiplex PCR; TCRdb's version includes in-frame clones alone and lacks a portion of them. The sample lists roughly 86,000 clones, approximately 86% occurring once. From germline, CDR1 is LNHDA and CDR2 SQIVND (reference sequence). Trimming removed 7 bases at V and 1 base at J, with 15 bases between. The CDR3 spans 15 residues. These data originate in a study of OX40 agonist ivuxolimab in advanced cancers. The wider study: Three patients, one with hepatocellular carcinoma and two with cutaneous melanoma, achieved partial responses.

Findings and caveats of the study: Both CD4+ and CD8+ T cell populations in blood had undergone clonal expansion by week 6 at 0.1 to 3.0 mg/kg.

The TCR was taken from an adult with an advanced solid tumor such as melanoma, head and neck, liver or kidney cancer. The chain uses TRBV19 and TRBJ2-3, with D tentatively TRBD2 (7 bases). The sequencing used CD4+ or CD8+ T cells sorted from blood, collected in a trial of the OX40 agonist ivuxolimab. This chain's CDR3 is CASTLGGAGTDTQYF. The CDR3, as DNA: TGTGCCAGTACCTTGGGGGGGGCAGGCACAGATACGCAGTATTTT.